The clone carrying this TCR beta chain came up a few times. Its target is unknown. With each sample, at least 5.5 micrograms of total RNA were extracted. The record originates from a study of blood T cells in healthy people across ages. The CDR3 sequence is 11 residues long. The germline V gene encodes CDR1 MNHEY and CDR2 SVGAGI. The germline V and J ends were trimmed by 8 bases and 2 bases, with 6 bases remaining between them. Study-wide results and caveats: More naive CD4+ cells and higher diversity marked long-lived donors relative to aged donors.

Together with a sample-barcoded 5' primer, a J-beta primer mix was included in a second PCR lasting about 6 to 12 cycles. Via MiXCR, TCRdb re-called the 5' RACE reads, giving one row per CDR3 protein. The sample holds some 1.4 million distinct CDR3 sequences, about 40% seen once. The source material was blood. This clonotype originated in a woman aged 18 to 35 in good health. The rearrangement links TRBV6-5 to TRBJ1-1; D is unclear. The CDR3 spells CASLLNTEAFF. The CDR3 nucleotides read TGTGCCAGCCTTTTAAACACTGAAGCTTTCTTT.